These 24 T cell receptor beta chains came from one sample sequenced in a study of blood T cells in healthy people across ages. The authors ran a second PCR of about 7 to 12 cycles using a sample-barcoded 5' primer and a J-beta primer mix. MiXCR, applied by TCRdb to the 5' RACE reads, yields one record per CDR3 protein. The data hold hundreds of thousands of distinct CDR3 sequences, with more than 40% observed a single time. Sample: blood. The receptors come from a woman aged 55-69 years in good health.

The chain has TRBV7-6 and TRBJ2-1, with 7 bases that match TRBD2. V was pared by 3 bases and J by 2 bases, with 1 base of the junction left unmatched. The CDR3 runs to 14 residues. The germline CDR1 and CDR2 sequences are SGHVS and FNYEAQ. The chain's CDR3 is CASSFSGAYNEQFF. Here the CDR3 DNA reads TGTGCCAGCAGCTTCAGCGGGGCCTACAATGAGCAGTTCTTC.

This clonotype was recorded many times. J is TRBJ2-7 and V is TRBV20-1; D gene ambiguous. Germline CDR1 and CDR2: DFQATT and SNEGSKA (reference sequence). The CDR3 extends over 11 amino acids. Trimming shortened V by 5 bases and J by 1 base, and 6 bases separated the two germline ends. CDR3 sequence reads: CSAADSYEQYF. CDR3 in DNA: TGCAGTGCTGCGGATTCCTACGAGCAGTACTTC.

This clonotype appeared a single time. The rearrangement joins TRBV11-3 to TRBJ2-3; either TRBD1 or TRBD2 may fit D (6 bases each). The CDR3 is 15 amino acids. Germline V CDR1 and CDR2: SGHNT, YENEEA. Trimming stripped 1 base from V and 10 bases from J, with 18 bases between. The CDR3 region is CASSLGGGRFNAQYF. The CDR3 DNA follows: TGTGCCAGCAGCTTAGGAGGGGGGCGATTTAATGCGCAGTATTTT.

The chain combines TRBV27 with TRBJ2-5; the D gene is possibly TRBD1 (5 bases). The CDR3 loop spans 13 amino acids. CDR1 and CDR2 from the germline V gene are MNHEY and SMNVEV (reference sequence). Trimming shortened V by 5 bases and J by 11 bases, and 18 bases separated the two germline ends. DNA for the CDR3: TGTGCCAGCAGTACGGACATGCGGAATGAGCAGTACTTC. It codes for CASSTDMRNEQYF.

As to this clonotype: One junction end does not reproduce the germline sequence, and a read error may be involved. The rearrangement uses TRBV7-2 and TRBJ2-5; D is possibly TRBD1 (5 bases). The CDR3 sequence is 13 residues long. Per the germline V gene, CDR1 is SGHTA and CDR2 is FQGNSA. CDR3 in amino acids: CAGSPPGLETQYF. The CDR3 nucleotides read TGTGCCGGCAGCCCCCCAGGGCTAGAGACCCAGTACTTC.

V usage is TRBV11-2 and J usage is TRBJ1-4, with a weak D call TRBD1 (6 bases). Trimming pared 3 bases from V and 3 bases from J, leaving 11 bases between. The CDR3 has 15 residues. Germline V CDR1 and CDR2: SGHAT, FQNNGV. The CDR3 DNA follows: TGTGCCAGCAGCTTCCAGGGGTCTGCTAATGAAAAACTGTTTTTT. This translates into CASSFQGSANEKLFF.

The chain has TRBV29-1 and TRBJ2-4; D remains unclear. CDR1 and CDR2 (germline): SQVTM, ANQGSEA. V gave up 0 bases and J gave up 6 bases, with 9 bases separating them. The CDR3 is made up of 13 amino acids. The CDR3 nucleotides read TGCAGCGTTGAAGACGGGTCGCGAAACATTCAGTACTTC. Translated: CSVEDGSRNIQYF.

The chain has TRBV27 and TRBJ2-3; 10 bases are shared with TRBD1. Germline V CDR1 and CDR2: MNHEY, SMNVEV (reference sequence). Trimming removed 5 bases from V and 0 bases from J; junction bases left unmatched: 5. The CDR3 is 16 amino acids. CDR3 sequence (DNA): TGTGCCAGCAGTACCTGGACAGGGGGGAGCACAGATACGCAGTATTTT. It encodes CASSTWTGGSTDTQYF.

V is TRBV7-2 and J is TRBJ2-3; D is unresolved. CDR3 length: 15 residues. CDR1 is SGHTA and CDR2 is FQGNSA in the germline V gene. V shed 5 bases and J shed 0 bases, with 12 bases lying between them. The CDR3 region has the DNA TGTGCCAGCAGCCCCGGCGGACGGAGCACAGATACGCAGTATTTT. This sequence encodes CASSPGGRSTDTQYF.

The chain has TRBV18 and TRBJ2-6; possibly TRBD1 for D (6 bases). The germline V gene encodes CDR1 KGHSH and CDR2 LQKENI. The CDR3 runs 16 residues. The ends were cut back, 10 bases at V and 1 base at J, with 17 bases in the middle. CDR3 protein: CATLPRGISGANVLTF. The CDR3 bases are TGTGCCACCCTACCAAGGGGGATATCTGGGGCCAACGTCCTGACTTTC. Full variable domain (rest looked up from reference TRBV18 and TRBJ2-6): NAGVMQNPRHLVRRRGQEARLRCSPMKGHSHVYWYRQLPEEGLKFMVYLQKENIIDESGMPKERFSAEFPKEGPSILRIQQVVRGDSAAYFCATLPRGISGANVLTFGAGSRLTVL.

The rearrangement uses TRBV24-1 and TRBJ2-1; no clear D gene. In germline, CDR1 is KGHDR, CDR2 SFDVKD. V lost 4 bases, J lost 5 bases, and 2 bases lay in between. The CDR3 has 11 residues. For the CDR3, the DNA is TGTGCCACCAGTGAAAACAATGAGCAGTTCTTC. This encodes CATSENNEQFF.

As for this clonotype: A much bigger clone sits one base away, suggesting this may be a read error. The rearrangement links TRBV7-2 to TRBJ2-7; tentative D call: TRBD2 (5 bases). Gene TRBJ2-5 matches the end of the DNA better, so the J call may be wrong. Germline V CDR1 and CDR2: SGHTA, FQGNSA. The CDR3 is made up of 14 amino acids. This CDR3 is CASSVDRREGTQYF. CDR3 DNA sequence: TGTGCCAGCAGCGTTGATCGCCGTGAGGGGACCCAGTACTTC.

This rearrangement joins TRBV10-3 to TRBJ2-1; D remains unclear. CDR3 length: 13 amino acids. V lost 3 bases to trimming and J lost 4 bases, with 7 bases between them. CDR1 and CDR2 (germline): ENHRY, SYGVKD. CDR3 DNA: TGTGCCATCAGTGATGACGAATACAATGAGCAGTTCTTC. This sequence encodes CAISDDEYNEQFF.

This clonotype was counted many times. The chain employs TRBV7-6 and TRBJ2-7; D tentatively fits TRBD1 or TRBD2 (5 bases each). The CDR3 is made up of 12 amino acids. Trimming pared 4 bases from V and 4 bases from J, leaving 8 bases between. CDR1 and CDR2 from the germline V gene are SGHVS and FNYEAQ. CDR3 protein: CASSSEGYEQYF. The CDR3 bases are TGTGCCAGCAGCTCCGAGGGGTACGAGCAGTACTTC.

The rearrangement uses TRBV2 and TRBJ2-3, with a possible D match to TRBD1 (5 bases). The CDR3 has 12 residues. The germline V and J ends were trimmed by 7 bases and 4 bases, with 9 bases remaining between them. CDR1 and CDR2 (germline): SNHLY, FYNNEI. CDR3 in DNA: TGTGCCAGCAAGCAGGGTTCAGATACGCAGTATTTT. It is translated as CASKQGSDTQYF.

The table lists this clonotype with many counts. The chain is built from TRBV12-3 or TRBV12-4 and TRBJ2-7; D unresolved. The V gene lost 9 bases and the J gene lost 3 bases, with 12 bases spanning the gap. This CDR3 has 12 residues. In nucleotides, the CDR3 is TGTGCCAGTTATGACGGTTTCTACGAGCAGTACTTC. Protein: CASYDGFYEQYF.

For this clonotype: One base away lies a much larger clone, so this may be a sequencing read error. The chain carries TRBV7-3 and TRBJ2-1, with 9 bases identical to TRBD1. Losses at the gene ends were 4 bases for V and 13 bases for J; bases not matched to a gene: 8. CDR3 size: 13 residues. Looked up from germline, CDR1 is SGHTA and CDR2 is FQGTGA. DNA of the CDR3: TGTGCCAGCAGCTCGACAGGGGGAGAGACCCAGTTCTTC. It yields the protein CASSSTGGETQFF.

To note about this clonotype: At one of its ends the junction is not consistent with the germline gene, which may arise from a read error. The V and J genes are TRBV12-3 or TRBV12-4 and TRBJ1-1; D is possibly TRBD1 (5 bases). The CDR3 spans 15 residues. CDR3: CASKADNFMNTEAFF. The CDR3 region has the DNA TGTGCTAGCAAAGCGGACAACTTCATGAACACTGAAGCTTTCTTT.

In the case of this clonotype: A much larger clone sits a single nucleotide away, making a read error possible. The V gene is TRBV29-1, the J gene TRBJ2-1, with D perhaps TRBD1 or TRBD2 (6 bases each). The CDR3 covers 14 residues. Germline values: CDR1 SQVTM, CDR2 ANQGSEA. The CDR3 coding sequence is TGCAGCGTGTCCCAGGGGAGGTCCTACAATGAGCGGTTCTTC. Residues: CSVSQGRSYNERFF.

This clonotype came up a few times. CDR3 protein: CASSAEFGNGYTF. DNA for the CDR3: TGCGCCAGCAGTGCAGAGTTTGGGAATGGCTACACCTTC. The chain joins TRBV10-1 to TRBJ1-2; D gene ambiguous. The germline gives CDR1 WNHNN, CDR2 SYGVQD (reference sequence). Trimming shortened V by 4 bases and J by 6 bases, and 12 bases separated the two germline ends. CDR3 length: 13 amino acids.

This clonotype was counted a few times. The gene calls are TRBV6-5 and TRBJ2-1; D may be TRBD2 (5 bases). Trimming cost V 6 bases and J 8 bases, with 14 bases left between them. CDR1 MNHEY and CDR2 SVGAGI come from the germline V gene. CDR3 length: 13 amino acids. The CDR3 region is CASRGISRDEQFF. The CDR3 DNA reads as TGTGCCAGCAGGGGGATTTCGCGGGATGAGCAGTTCTTC.

The chain recombines TRBV20-1 with TRBJ2-4, with D maybe TRBD2 (6 bases). The CDR3 is made up of 14 amino acids. V was shortened by 3 bases and J by 1 base, with 10 bases between the two germline ends. Per the germline V gene, CDR1 is DFQATT and CDR2 is SNEGSKA (reference sequence). The CDR3 is CSARGGGAKNIQYF. The DNA for the CDR3 is TGCAGTGCTAGGGGAGGTGGGGCCAAAAACATTCAGTACTTC.

This clonotype was picked up a small number of times. The chain uses TRBV4-3 and TRBJ2-5; 7 nucleotides align to TRBD1. The DNA matches TRBJ2-7 better at its end, which makes the J call doubtful. Germline CDR1 and CDR2: LGHNA and YSLEER. The CDR3 consists of 15 residues. For the CDR3, the DNA is TGCGCCAGCAGCCAAGATTTTAGGGGGCAAGGCGAGCAGTACTTC. Protein product: CASSQDFRGQGEQYF.

The chain is built from TRBV12-3 or TRBV12-4 and TRBJ1-5, with TRBD1 identical over 7 bases. The CDR3 consists of 16 residues. J gave up 2 bases and V 2 bases, and 6 bases lay outside the gene matches. The CDR3 reads CASSLQGGWGNQPQHF. CDR3 sequence (DNA): TGTGCCAGCAGTTTACAAGGGGGCTGGGGCAATCAGCCCCAGCATTTT.